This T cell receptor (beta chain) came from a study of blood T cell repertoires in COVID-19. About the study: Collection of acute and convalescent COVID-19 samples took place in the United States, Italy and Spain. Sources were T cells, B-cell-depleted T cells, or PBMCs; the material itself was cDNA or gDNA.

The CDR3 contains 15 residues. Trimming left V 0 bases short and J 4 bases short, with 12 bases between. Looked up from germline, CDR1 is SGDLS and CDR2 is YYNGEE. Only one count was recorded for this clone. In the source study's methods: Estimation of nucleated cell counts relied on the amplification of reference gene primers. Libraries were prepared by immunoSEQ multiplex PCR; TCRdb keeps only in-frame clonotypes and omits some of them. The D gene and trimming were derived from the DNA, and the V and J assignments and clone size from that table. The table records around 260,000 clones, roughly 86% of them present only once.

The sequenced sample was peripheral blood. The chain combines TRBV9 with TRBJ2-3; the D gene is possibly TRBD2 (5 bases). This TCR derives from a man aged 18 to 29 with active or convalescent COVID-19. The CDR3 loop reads CASSVAPASSDTQYF. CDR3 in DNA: TGTGCCAGCAGCGTAGCCCCAGCTAGCTCAGATACGCAGTATTTT.